This T cell receptor (beta chain) was found in a study of blood T cells in healthy people across ages. This clonotype appeared many times. The second PCR ran 7 to 11 cycles with a sample-barcoded 5' primer and J-beta primers. TCRdb re-called the 5' RACE reads through MiXCR, storing one row per CDR3 protein. The sample records hundreds of thousands of distinct CDR3 sequences, around 30% being singletons. In germline, CDR1 is SGDLS, CDR2 YYNGEE. CDR3 size: 14 residues. V lost 8 bases to trimming and J lost 3 bases, with 17 bases between them. The V and J genes are TRBV9 and TRBJ2-5; no clear D. The receptor's source is an elderly woman in good health. Source material: blood. The DNA for the CDR3 is TGTGCCAGTCGAAGGACGGAAACCGAAGAGACCCAGTACTTC. Translating it yields CASRRTETEETQYF.